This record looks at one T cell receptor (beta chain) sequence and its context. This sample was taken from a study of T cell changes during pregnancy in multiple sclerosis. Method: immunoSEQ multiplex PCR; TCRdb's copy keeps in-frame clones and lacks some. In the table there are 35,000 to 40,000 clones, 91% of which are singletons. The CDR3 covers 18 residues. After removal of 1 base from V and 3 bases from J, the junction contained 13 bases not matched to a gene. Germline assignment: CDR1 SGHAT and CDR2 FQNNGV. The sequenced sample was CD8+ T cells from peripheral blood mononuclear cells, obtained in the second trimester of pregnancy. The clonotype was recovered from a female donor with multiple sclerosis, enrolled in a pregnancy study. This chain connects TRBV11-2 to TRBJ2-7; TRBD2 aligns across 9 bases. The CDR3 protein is CASSLGRGVGSGGYEQYF. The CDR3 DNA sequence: TGTGCCAGCAGCTTAGGGCGGGGGGTTGGTAGCGGGGGCTACGAGCAGTACTTC. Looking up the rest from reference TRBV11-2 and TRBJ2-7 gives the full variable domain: EAGVAQSPRYKIIEKRQSVAFWCNPISGHATLYWYQQILGQGPKLLIQFQNNGVVDDSQLPKDRFSAERLKGVDSTLKIQPAKLEDSAVYLCASSLGRGVGSGGYEQYFGPGTRLTVT.